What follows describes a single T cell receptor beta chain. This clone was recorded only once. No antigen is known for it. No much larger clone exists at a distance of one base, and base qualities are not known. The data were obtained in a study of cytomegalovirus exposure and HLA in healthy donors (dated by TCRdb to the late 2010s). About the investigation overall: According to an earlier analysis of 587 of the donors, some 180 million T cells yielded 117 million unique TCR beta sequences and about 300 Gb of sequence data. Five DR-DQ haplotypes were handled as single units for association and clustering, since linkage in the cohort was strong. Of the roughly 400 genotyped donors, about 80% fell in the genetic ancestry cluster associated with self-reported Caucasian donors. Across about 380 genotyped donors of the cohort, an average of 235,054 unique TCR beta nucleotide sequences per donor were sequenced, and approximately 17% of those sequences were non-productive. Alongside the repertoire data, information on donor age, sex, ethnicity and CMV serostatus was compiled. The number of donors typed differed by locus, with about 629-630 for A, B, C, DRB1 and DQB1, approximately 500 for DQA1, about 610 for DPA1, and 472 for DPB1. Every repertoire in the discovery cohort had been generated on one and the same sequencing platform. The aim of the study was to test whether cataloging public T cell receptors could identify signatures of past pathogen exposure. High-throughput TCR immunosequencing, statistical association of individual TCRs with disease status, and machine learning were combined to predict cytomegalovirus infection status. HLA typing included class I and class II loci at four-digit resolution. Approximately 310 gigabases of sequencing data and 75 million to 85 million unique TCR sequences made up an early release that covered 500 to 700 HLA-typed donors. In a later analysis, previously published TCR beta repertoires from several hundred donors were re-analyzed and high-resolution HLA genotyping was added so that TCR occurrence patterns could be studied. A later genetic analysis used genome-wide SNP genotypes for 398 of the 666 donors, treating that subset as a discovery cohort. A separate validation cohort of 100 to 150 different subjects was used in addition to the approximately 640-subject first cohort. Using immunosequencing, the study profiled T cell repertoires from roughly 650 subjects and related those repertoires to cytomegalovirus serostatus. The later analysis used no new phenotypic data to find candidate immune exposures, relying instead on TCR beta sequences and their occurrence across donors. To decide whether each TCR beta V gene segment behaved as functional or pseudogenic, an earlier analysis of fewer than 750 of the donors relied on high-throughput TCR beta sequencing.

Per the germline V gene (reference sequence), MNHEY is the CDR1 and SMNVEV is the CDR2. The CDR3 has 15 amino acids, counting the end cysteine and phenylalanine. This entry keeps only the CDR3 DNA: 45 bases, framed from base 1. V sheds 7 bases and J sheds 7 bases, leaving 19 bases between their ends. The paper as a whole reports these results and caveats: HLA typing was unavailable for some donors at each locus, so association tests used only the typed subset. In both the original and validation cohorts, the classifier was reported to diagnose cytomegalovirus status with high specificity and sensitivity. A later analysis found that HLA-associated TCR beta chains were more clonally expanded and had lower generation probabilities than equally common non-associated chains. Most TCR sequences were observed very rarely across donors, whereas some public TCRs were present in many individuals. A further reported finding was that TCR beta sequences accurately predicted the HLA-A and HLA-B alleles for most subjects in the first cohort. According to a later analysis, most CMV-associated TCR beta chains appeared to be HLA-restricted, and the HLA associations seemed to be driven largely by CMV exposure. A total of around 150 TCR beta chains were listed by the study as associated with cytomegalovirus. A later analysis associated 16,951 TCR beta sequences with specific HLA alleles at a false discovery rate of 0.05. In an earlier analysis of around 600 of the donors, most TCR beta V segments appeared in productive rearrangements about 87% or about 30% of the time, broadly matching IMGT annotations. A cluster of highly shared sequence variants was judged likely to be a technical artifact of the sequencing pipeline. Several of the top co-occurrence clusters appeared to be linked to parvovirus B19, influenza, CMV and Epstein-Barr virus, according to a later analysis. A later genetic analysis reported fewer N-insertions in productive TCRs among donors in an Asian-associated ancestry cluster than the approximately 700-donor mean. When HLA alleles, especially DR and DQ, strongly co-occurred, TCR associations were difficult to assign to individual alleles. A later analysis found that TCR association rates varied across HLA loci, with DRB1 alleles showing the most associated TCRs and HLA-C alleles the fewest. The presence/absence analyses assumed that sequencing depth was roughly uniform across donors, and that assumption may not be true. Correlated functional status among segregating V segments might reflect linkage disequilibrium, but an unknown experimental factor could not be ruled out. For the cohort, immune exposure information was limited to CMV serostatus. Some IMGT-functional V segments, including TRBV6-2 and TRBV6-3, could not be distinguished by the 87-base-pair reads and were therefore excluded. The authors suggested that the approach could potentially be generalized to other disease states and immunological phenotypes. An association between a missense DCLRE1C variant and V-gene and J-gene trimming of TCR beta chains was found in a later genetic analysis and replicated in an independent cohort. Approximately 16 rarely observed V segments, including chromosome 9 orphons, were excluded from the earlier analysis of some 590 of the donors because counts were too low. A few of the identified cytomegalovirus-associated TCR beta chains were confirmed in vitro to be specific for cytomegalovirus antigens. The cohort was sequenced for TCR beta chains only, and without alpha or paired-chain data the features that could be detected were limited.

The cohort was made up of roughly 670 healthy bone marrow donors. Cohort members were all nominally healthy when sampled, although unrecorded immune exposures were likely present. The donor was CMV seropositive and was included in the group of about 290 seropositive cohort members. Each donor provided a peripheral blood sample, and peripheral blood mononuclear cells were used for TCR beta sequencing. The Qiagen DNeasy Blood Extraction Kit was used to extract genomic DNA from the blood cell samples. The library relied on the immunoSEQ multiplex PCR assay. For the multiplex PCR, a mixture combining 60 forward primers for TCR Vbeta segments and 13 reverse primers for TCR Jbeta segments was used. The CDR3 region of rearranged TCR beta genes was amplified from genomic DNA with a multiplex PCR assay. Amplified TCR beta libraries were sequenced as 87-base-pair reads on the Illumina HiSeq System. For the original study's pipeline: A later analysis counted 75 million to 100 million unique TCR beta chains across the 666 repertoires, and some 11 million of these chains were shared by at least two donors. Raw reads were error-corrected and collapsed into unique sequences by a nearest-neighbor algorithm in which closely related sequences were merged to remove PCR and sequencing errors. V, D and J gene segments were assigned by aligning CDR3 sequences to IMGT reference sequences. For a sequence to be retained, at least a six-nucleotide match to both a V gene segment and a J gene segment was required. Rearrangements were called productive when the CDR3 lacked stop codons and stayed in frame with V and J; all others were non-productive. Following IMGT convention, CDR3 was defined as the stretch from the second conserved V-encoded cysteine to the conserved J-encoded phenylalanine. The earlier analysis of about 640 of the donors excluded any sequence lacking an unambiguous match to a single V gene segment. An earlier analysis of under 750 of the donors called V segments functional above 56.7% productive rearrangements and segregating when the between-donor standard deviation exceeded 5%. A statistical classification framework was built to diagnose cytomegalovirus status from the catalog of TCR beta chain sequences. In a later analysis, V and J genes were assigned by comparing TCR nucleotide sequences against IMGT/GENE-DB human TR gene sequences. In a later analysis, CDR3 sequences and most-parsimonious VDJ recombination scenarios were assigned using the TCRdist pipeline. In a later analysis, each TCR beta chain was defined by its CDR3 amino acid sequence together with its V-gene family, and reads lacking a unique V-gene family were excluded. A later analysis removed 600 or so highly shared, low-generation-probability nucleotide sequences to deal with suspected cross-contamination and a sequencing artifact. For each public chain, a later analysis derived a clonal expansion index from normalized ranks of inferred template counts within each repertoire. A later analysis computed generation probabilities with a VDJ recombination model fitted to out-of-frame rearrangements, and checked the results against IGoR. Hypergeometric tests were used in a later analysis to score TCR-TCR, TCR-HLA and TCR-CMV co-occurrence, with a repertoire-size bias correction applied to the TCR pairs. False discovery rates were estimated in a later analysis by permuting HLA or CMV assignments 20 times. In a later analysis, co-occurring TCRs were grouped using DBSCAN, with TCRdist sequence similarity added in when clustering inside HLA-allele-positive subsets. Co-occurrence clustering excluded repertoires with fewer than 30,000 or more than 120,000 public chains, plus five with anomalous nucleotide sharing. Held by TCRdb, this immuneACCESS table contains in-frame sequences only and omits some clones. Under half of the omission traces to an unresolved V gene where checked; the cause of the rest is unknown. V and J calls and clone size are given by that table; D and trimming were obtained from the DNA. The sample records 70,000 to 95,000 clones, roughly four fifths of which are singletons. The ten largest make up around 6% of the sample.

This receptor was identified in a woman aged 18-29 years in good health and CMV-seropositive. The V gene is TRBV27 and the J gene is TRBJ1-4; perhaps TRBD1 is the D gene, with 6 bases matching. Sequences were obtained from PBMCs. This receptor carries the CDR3 CASTLRGGIGEKLFF. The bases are TGTGCCAGCACCCTAAGGGGGGGGATCGGTGAAAAACTGTTTTTT.